Below, one T cell receptor (beta chain) is given with its context. These data originate in a study of blood T cell repertoires in COVID-19. Overall study context: Sample material is recorded as cDNA or gDNA derived from T cells, B-cell-depleted T cells, or PBMCs.

Sequenced by immunoSEQ multiplex PCR; TCRdb stores in-frame clones only, minus some. Of 200,000 to 250,000 clones in the sample, about 90% were seen once. Across about two dozen US areas, participants ranged in age from 18 to 89 years. Participants were placed into cohorts based on the clinical history they reported. Two negative PCRs, clearance, or symptom resolution were required of recovered Cohort 3 donors. The CDR3 totals 13 residues. V shed 8 bases and J shed 1 base, with 12 bases lying between them. Germline CDR1 is SGHDN and CDR2 is FVKESK. This chain uses TRBV14 with TRBJ2-7; D perhaps matches TRBD1 (5 bases). The receptor's source is a man aged 25 to 40 who had recovered from COVID-19. The sequencing input was PBMCs or T cells enriched from blood (not recorded which). The CDR3 protein is CASQGLGSYEQYF. CDR3 DNA sequence: TGTGCCAGCCAGGGTCTCGGGTCCTACGAGCAGTACTTC.